The 10 T cell receptor beta chains reported below all come from one sample, sequenced in a study of shared clonotypes between healthy human individuals (dated by TCRdb to 2018 to 2021). Receptor amplification or capture employed the immunoSEQ multiplex PCR assay. Drawn from immuneACCESS, this table holds only the in-frame rearrangements with V and J called that TCRdb kept. Clones are partly lost; checked studies trace under half to an unresolved V gene and leave the rest unexplained. This sample gives 1.5 million to 1.9 million clones in total; 98% of them show up just once. The top ten hold 0.4% to 0.45% of the sample. The sequenced material came from naive CD4+ T cells sorted from blood. Sample cell subset or site, as interpreted from the label and publication: CD45RA+ positively selected. The receptors were gathered from a man aged 25-45 years in good health.

This chain connects TRBV5-6 to TRBJ1-3; 7 bases map to TRBD1. This CDR3 contains 14 residues. The V gene end was trimmed by 4 bases and the J gene end by 4 bases; junction bases not matched to a gene: 5. Germline V lookup: CDR1 SGHDT, CDR2 YYEEEE. This CDR3 reads CASSPLTGGNTIYF. The CDR3 DNA reads as TGTGCCAGCAGCCCTCTGACAGGGGGAAACACCATATATTTT.

This clone was counted a single time. The chain joins TRBV5-6 to TRBJ2-1; D is perhaps TRBD2 (5 bases). CDR1 and CDR2 from the germline V gene are SGHDT and YYEEEE. V gave up 4 bases and J gave up 1 base, with 24 bases separating them. The CDR3 is 19 amino acids. DNA for the CDR3: TGTGCCAGCAGCCCGGTTATTAGAGGGCGTCTAGGGTCCTACAATGAGCAGTTCTTC. As protein: CASSPVIRGRLGSYNEQFF.

The V call is TRBV28, the J call TRBJ2-3; TRBD2 is a possible D gene (5 bases). CDR1 is MDHEN, CDR2 SYDVKM, per germline. The CDR3 loop spans 14 amino acids. V lost 3 bases and J 6 bases, leaving 13 bases between the germline ends. Written as DNA, the CDR3 is TGTGCCAGCAGTTTTAGTAGTAGGAGGGATACGCAGTATTTT. This codes for CASSFSSRRDTQYF.

This chain connects TRBV6-5 to TRBJ2-1; the D gene could be TRBD1 or TRBD2 (5 bases each). V lost 1 base, J lost 8 bases, and 12 bases lay in between. CDR1 is MNHEY and CDR2 is SVGAGI in the germline V gene. The CDR3 covers 14 residues. In nucleotides, the CDR3 is TGTGCCAGCAGTTACTTCGGGGCCAGCGATGAGCAGTTCTTC. It translates to CASSYFGASDEQFF.

This chain links TRBV7-9 with TRBJ2-1; 11 positions agree with TRBD2. This CDR3 contains 16 residues. V gave up 4 bases and J gave up 1 base; unmatched junction bases: 3. Germline assignment: CDR1 SEHNR and CDR2 FQNEAQ (reference sequence). The CDR3 loop is CASSSTSGKSYNEQFF. CDR3 bases: TGTGCCAGCAGCTCGACTAGCGGGAAATCCTACAATGAGCAGTTCTTC.

This clone was seen once. The genes are TRBV14 and TRBJ2-4; 10 bases map to TRBD1. The CDR3 runs to 14 residues. V lost 5 bases and J lost 7; bases outside the gene matches: 5. Germline CDR1 is SGHDN and CDR2 is FVKESK. The CDR3 reads CASSEKGQGNIQYF. The DNA of the CDR3 is TGTGCCAGCAGCGAAAAGGGACAGGGGAACATTCAGTACTTC. The full variable domain, completed using reference TRBV14 and TRBJ2-4, is EAGVTQFPSHSVIEKGQTVTLRCDPISGHDNLYWYRRVMGKEIKFLLHFVKESKQDESGMPNNRFLAERTGGTYSTLKVQPAELEDSGVYFCASSEKGQGNIQYFGAGTRLSVL.

The chain carries TRBV5-1 and TRBJ2-7; D uncertain. The V gene lost 0 bases and the J gene lost 3 bases, with 7 bases spanning the gap. Per the germline V gene, CDR1 is SGHRS and CDR2 is YFSETQ. CDR3 size: 13 residues. CDR3: CASSLATNYEQYF. The DNA of the CDR3 is TGCGCCAGCAGCTTGGCTACGAACTACGAGCAGTACTTC.

V gene TRBV15 combines with J gene TRBJ2-7, with TRBD2 matching over 8 bases. Germline V gene lookup returns CDR1 LNHNV and CDR2 YYDKDF (reference sequence). Trimming removed 4 bases from V and 5 bases from J; junction bases left unmatched: 7. CDR3 size: 14 residues. The CDR3 nucleotides read TGTGCCACCAGCAAGCCGGGACTAGGGAACGAGCAGTACTTC. Its protein product is CATSKPGLGNEQYF.

The V call is TRBV18, the J call TRBJ2-7; D unresolved. CDR1 is KGHSH, CDR2 LQKENI, per germline. The germline V and J ends were trimmed by 3 bases and 7 bases, with 13 bases remaining between them. The CDR3 contains 13 residues. The CDR3: CASSPLVATEQYF. CDR3 bases: TGTGCCAGCTCACCCCTAGTGGCGACTGAGCAGTACTTC.

The chain joins TRBV7-9 to TRBJ2-5; perhaps TRBD2 as D (5 bases). The CDR3 runs 14 residues. V was shortened by 3 bases and J by 0 bases, with 8 bases between the two germline ends. Germline V lookup: CDR1 SEHNR, CDR2 FQNEAQ (reference sequence). CDR3 coding DNA: TGTGCCAGCAGCTTCCGGGAAAACCAAGAGACCCAGTACTTC. As protein: CASSFRENQETQYF. The variable domain in full, with the rest retrieved from reference TRBV7-9 and TRBJ2-5, is DTGVSQNPRHKITKRGQNVTFRCDPISEHNRLYWYRQTLGQGPEFLTYFQNEAQLEKSRLLSDRFSAERPKGSFSTLEIQRTEQGDSAMYLCASSFRENQETQYFGPGTRLLVL.